This TCR beta chain appears in the sequencing data of a study of cytomegalovirus exposure and HLA in healthy donors. With V trimmed by 6 bases and J by 5 bases, 7 bases remained unmatched. Germline V gene data show CDR1 as MNHEY and CDR2 as SVGAGI. This CDR3 is built from 15 residues. Whole-study results and caveats: The authors listed 150 or so TCR beta chains as cytomegalovirus-associated.

PCR primers comprised 60 Vbeta and 13 Jbeta primers. The repertoire was sequenced with immunoSEQ multiplex PCR; TCRdb's copy has only in-frame clones and lacks some. The profile shows more than 65,000 clones, approximately 79% of them singletons. Remarks on this clone: What it recognizes is unknown.

This sequence joins TRBV6-5 and TRBJ2-1; 10 positions agree with TRBD2. Sequencing was performed on PBMCs. This sequence originates from a woman aged 40 to 49 in good health and CMV-seropositive. The CDR3 protein is CASRLRTSGHNEQFF. The CDR3 DNA sequence: TGTGCCAGCAGACTCCGGACTAGCGGCCACAATGAGCAGTTCTTC.